The 17 T cell receptor beta chains presented below share a single source sample, sequenced in a study of vaccination and CD4 T cells after COVID-19. Cultured CD4+ T cells had their DNA profiled by the Oncomine TCR Beta short-read assay. TCRdb recomputed calls from the PCR reads with MiXCR, one row per CDR3 protein. The sample carries 20,000 or so distinct CDR3 sequences, about three fifths recorded once. Described treatment: roughly ten-day PBMC culture with coronavirus spike peptide pools or control peptides (ViraFEST assay). Antigens for these TCRs are unknown. The sample comprised CD4+ T cells from blood, cultured in vitro. Every receptor here comes from a human donor who had recovered from COVID-19.

The chain is built from TRBV7-3 and TRBJ2-3, with 8 bases aligning to TRBD1. J gave up 2 bases and V 2 bases, and 12 bases lay outside the gene matches. This CDR3 has 18 residues. The V gene's germline CDR1 is SGHTA and CDR2 FQGTGA. CDR3 in amino acids: CASSLLGSGQAYTDTQYF. The CDR3, as DNA: TGTGCCAGCAGCTTACTGGGTTCGGGACAGGCCTACACAGATACGCAGTATTTT. Complete variable domain (other parts from reference TRBV7-3 and TRBJ2-3): GAGVSQTPSNKVTEKGKYVELRCDPISGHTALYWYRQSLGQGPEFLIYFQGTGAADDSGLPNDRFFAVRPEGSVSTLKIQRTERGDSAVYLCASSLLGSGQAYTDTQYFGPGTRLTVL.

CDR3 region: CSARRGGGEKLFF. CDR3 sequence (DNA): TGCAGTGCTAGACGGGGGGGAGGTGAAAAACTGTTTTTT. The chain recombines TRBV20-1 with TRBJ1-4; tentative D call: TRBD1 (5 bases). Germline V gene lookup returns CDR1 DFQATT and CDR2 SNEGSKA (reference sequence). The CDR3 is made up of 13 amino acids. V dropped 2 bases and J dropped 7 bases, with 11 bases sitting between them.

The rearrangement links TRBV6-1 to TRBJ1-1; D is unresolved. The CDR3 extends over 16 amino acids. CDR1 MNHNS and CDR2 SASEGT come from the germline V gene. Trimming stripped 6 bases from V and 5 bases from J, with 22 bases between. In DNA form, the CDR3 reads TGTGCCAGCAGGACACTTGGGATCTCCGGGAGTACTGAAGCTTTCTTT. It is translated as CASRTLGISGSTEAFF.

The chain uses TRBV18 and TRBJ2-3; 11 nucleotides line up with TRBD2. CDR1 is KGHSH, CDR2 LQKENI, per germline. V shed 4 bases, J shed 3 bases, and the junction held 6 bases outside the gene matches. The CDR3 is 16 residues long. The CDR3 spells CASSQTSGSLTDTQYF. The CDR3 DNA reads TGTGCCAGCTCACAAACTAGCGGGAGCTTGACAGATACGCAGTATTTT.

By share, this clonotype counts as medium-sized. CDR3 amino acids: CSARGANTEAFF. CDR3 sequence (DNA): TGCAGTGCTAGAGGAGCTAACACTGAAGCTTTCTTT. The chain employs TRBV20-1 and TRBJ1-1; D ambiguous. Germline values: CDR1 DFQATT, CDR2 SNEGSKA (reference sequence). Trimming shortened V by 1 base and J by 2 bases, and 5 bases separated the two germline ends. CDR3 length: 12 residues.

The chain has TRBV28 and TRBJ1-1; 8 nucleotides align to TRBD1. Germline V gives CDR1 MDHEN, CDR2 SYDVKM. The J segment lost 2 bases and the V segment lost 6 bases, leaving 5 bases of the junction unmatched. The CDR3 loop spans 14 amino acids. Here the CDR3 reads CASRYGQGNTEAFF. The CDR3, as DNA: TGTGCCAGCAGATATGGACAGGGCAACACTGAAGCTTTCTTT.

The V gene is TRBV15, the J gene TRBJ2-2, with TRBD2 matching over 11 bases. Per germline, CDR1 LNHNV and CDR2 YYDKDF (reference sequence). The CDR3 loop spans 16 amino acids. J was trimmed by 6 bases and V by 0 bases; bases with no gene match: 3. In DNA form, the CDR3 reads TGTGCCACCAGCAGAGAACTAGCGGGAGTAGCCGGGGAGCTGTTTTTT. Protein sequence: CATSRELAGVAGELFF.

This clonotype has a handful of counts. This rearrangement joins TRBV10-3 to TRBJ1-2, with D unclear. CDR3 length equals 13 residues. Trimming removed 3 bases from V and 0 bases from J, with 5 bases in between. Germline values: CDR1 ENHRY, CDR2 SYGVKD. The CDR3 sequence is CAISEAPNYGYTF. CDR3 DNA sequence: TGTGCCATCAGTGAAGCTCCTAACTATGGCTACACCTTC.

The J gene is TRBJ2-5, the V gene TRBV2; D tentatively fits TRBD1 or TRBD2 (7 bases each). Between the trimmed V and J ends, which lost 3 bases and 5 bases, there was a span of 16 bases. CDR3 size: 15 residues. In germline, CDR1 is SNHLY, CDR2 FYNNEI. In nucleotides, the CDR3 is TGTGCCAGCAGTGATGCGGCAGGGGGGGGGGAGACCCAGTACTTC. Its protein is CASSDAAGGGETQYF. The variable domain in full, with the rest retrieved from reference TRBV2 and TRBJ2-5, is EPEVTQTPSHQVTQMGQEVILRCVPISNHLYFYWYRQILGQKVEFLVSFYNNEISEKSEIFDDQFSVERPDGSNFTLKIRSTKLEDSAMYFCASSDAAGGGETQYFGPGTRLLVL.

V gene TRBV6-1 combines with J gene TRBJ2-7, with 7 bases matching TRBD1. This CDR3 region has 14 residues. V lost 6 bases to trimming and J lost 0 bases; unmatched junction nucleotides: 5. From germline, CDR1 is MNHNS and CDR2 SASEGT. CDR3 sequence: CASSLGQSSYEQYF. CDR3 nucleotides: TGTGCCAGCAGCCTGGGACAGAGCTCCTACGAGCAGTACTTC.

The chain carries TRBV24-1 and TRBJ2-3, with 7 bases matching TRBD2. Germline CDR1 KGHDR, CDR2 SFDVKD. J lost 3 bases, V lost 6 bases, and 2 bases had no gene match. This CDR3 contains 13 residues. CDR3 DNA sequence: TGTGCCACCAGTACGGGAGGTACAGATACGCAGTATTTT. This encodes CATSTGGTDTQYF.

The chain joins TRBV20-1 to TRBJ2-1; 13 bases line up with TRBD2. CDR3 size: 15 residues. The germline V gene has CDR1 DFQATT and CDR2 SNEGSKA (reference sequence). The junction had 12 bases not matched to a gene; V was cut back by 6 bases and J by 10 bases. The CDR3 nucleotides read TGCAGTGCACGCAAAACTAGCGGGAGGGCTTGGGAGCAGTTCTTC. The encoded protein is CSARKTSGRAWEQFF.

This clonotype appeared a few times. The chain links TRBV19 to TRBJ1-5; weak D call: TRBD1 (5 bases). The germline V gene encodes CDR1 LNHDA and CDR2 SQIVND (reference sequence). The CDR3 extends over 14 amino acids. Deletions cut 1 base from V and 7 bases from J, with 11 bases between. The CDR3 sequence: CASSIAQGRQPQHF. DNA of the CDR3: TGTGCCAGTAGTATAGCGCAGGGAAGGCAGCCCCAGCATTTT.

This clonotype was counted only a few times. The chain couples TRBV20-1 to TRBJ2-1; 9 bases match TRBD2. CDR1 and CDR2 (germline): DFQATT, SNEGSKA (reference sequence). CDR3 length: 14 residues. V shed 1 base, J shed 8 bases, and the junction held 6 bases outside the gene matches. The CDR3 sequence: CSARAVAGADEQFF. In DNA, the CDR3 is TGCAGTGCTAGAGCGGTAGCGGGAGCCGATGAGCAGTTCTTC.

The rearrangement joins TRBV28 to TRBJ1-2; no clear D. This CDR3 is built from 12 residues. Germline loops: CDR1 MDHEN, CDR2 SYDVKM. V was pared by 4 bases and J by 4 bases, with 7 bases between. The CDR3 sequence is CASSSTAYGYTF. The CDR3 DNA follows: TGTGCCAGCAGTTCAACAGCCTATGGCTACACCTTC.

Comments on this clonotype: Relative to the germline gene, one junction end is altered; a read error may explain this. V and J are TRBV24-1 and TRBJ1-5; 9 nucleotides line up with TRBD1. Germline values: CDR1 KGHDR, CDR2 SFDVKD. CDR3 length: 10 residues. The chain's CDR3 is CATSLDRGCF. The CDR3 nucleotides are TGTGCCACCAGTCTAGACAGGGGGTGTTTT.

This rearrangement joins TRBV20-1 to TRBJ2-3, with a weak D call TRBD2 (6 bases). The CDR3 sequence is 15 residues long. Trimming stripped 5 bases from V and 2 bases from J, with 17 bases between. In germline, CDR1 is DFQATT, CDR2 SNEGSKA (reference sequence). The CDR3 spells CSASRDFLSTDTQYF. DNA for the CDR3: TGCAGTGCTTCCCGGGACTTCCTTTCCACAGATACGCAGTATTTT.